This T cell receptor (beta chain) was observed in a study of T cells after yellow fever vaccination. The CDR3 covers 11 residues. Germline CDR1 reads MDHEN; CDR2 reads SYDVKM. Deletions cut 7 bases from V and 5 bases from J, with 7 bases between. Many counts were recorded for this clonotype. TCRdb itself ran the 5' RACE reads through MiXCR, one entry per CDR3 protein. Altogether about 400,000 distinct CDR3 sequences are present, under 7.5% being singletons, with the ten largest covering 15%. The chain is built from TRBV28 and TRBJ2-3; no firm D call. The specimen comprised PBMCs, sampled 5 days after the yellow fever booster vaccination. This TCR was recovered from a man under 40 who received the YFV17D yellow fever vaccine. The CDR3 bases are TGTGCCAGCAAATCAGAAGATACGCAGTATTTT. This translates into CASKSEDTQYF.